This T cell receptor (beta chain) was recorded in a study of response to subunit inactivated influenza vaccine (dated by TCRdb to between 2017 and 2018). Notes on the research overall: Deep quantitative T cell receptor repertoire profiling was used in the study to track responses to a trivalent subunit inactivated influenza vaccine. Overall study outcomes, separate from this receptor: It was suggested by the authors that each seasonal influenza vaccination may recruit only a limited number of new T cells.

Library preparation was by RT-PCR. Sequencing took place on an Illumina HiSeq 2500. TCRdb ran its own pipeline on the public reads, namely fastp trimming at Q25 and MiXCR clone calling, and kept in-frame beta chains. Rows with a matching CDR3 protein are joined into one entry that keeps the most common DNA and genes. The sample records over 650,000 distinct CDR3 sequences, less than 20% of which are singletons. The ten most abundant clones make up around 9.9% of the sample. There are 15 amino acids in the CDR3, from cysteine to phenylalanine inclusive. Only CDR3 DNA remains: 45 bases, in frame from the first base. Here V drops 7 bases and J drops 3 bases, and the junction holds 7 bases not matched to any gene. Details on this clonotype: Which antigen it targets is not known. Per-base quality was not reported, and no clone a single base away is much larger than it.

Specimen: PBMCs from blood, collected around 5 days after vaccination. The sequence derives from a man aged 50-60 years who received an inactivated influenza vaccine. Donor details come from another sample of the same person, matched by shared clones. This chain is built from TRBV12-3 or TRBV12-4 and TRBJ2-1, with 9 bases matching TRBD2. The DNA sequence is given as TGTGCCAGCATTACAGCGGGAGGTTTCTACAATGAGCAGTTCTTC. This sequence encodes CASITAGGFYNEQFF.